This T cell receptor beta chain was retrieved from a study of OX40 agonist ivuxolimab in advanced cancers. Findings and caveats of the study: The investigators did not determine what antigen specificity the expanded peripheral T cells had.

As regards this clone: The antigen is undetermined.

Samples of blood were obtained at baseline, on cycle 4 day 1, and on cycle 7 day 1. The protocol was immunoSEQ multiplex PCR, while the TCRdb copy is restricted to in-frame clones and leaves out a portion. The sample comprises some 86,000 clones, 80% to 95% of which are singletons, and around 6.5% rests with the top ten. The V gene end was trimmed by 0 bases and the J gene end by 8 bases; junction bases not matched to a gene: 4. The CDR3 has 15 residues. CDR1 and CDR2 (germline): SGHRS, YFSETQ. The source material was CD4+ or CD8+ T cells sorted from blood, sampled in a trial of the OX40 agonist ivuxolimab. The receptor comes from an adult with an advanced solid tumor such as melanoma, head and neck, liver or kidney cancer. The chain carries TRBV5-1 and TRBJ1-4, with 10 positions matching TRBD1. The chain's CDR3 is CASSLDGTGVEKLFF. The CDR3 DNA follows: TGCGCCAGCAGCTTGGACGGGACAGGGGTAGAAAAACTGTTTTTT.